These 9 T cell receptor beta chains originate from one sample sequenced in a study of blood T cells in healthy people across ages. Together with a sample-barcoded 5' primer, a J-beta primer mix was included in a second PCR lasting about 6 to 11 cycles. In TCRdb, the 5' RACE reads were re-called with MiXCR into one record per CDR3 protein. The table has around 620,000 distinct CDR3 sequences, roughly 29% seen once. The sample was blood. The source is a woman in her seventies in good health.

The chain links TRBV6-1 to TRBJ1-6, with 7 positions matching TRBD1. V gave up 6 bases and J gave up 6 bases; unmatched junction bases: 11. There are 16 residues in the CDR3. The germline gives CDR1 MNHNS, CDR2 SASEGT. In DNA form, the CDR3 reads TGTGCCAGCAGAACAAAGCAGGGGGTGGGTAATTCACCCCTCCACTTT. It yields the protein CASRTKQGVGNSPLHF.

This sequence joins TRBV6-2 or TRBV6-3 and TRBJ1-1; possible D gene TRBD1, 6 bases. CDR1 is MNHEY and CDR2 is SVGEGT in the germline V gene. The CDR3 sequence is 14 residues long. Trimming shortened V by 3 bases and J by 5 bases, and 13 bases separated the two germline ends. The CDR3 DNA reads as TGTGCCAGCAGTTATAATCAGGGGCGGACTGAAGCTTTCTTT. Amino acid sequence: CASSYNQGRTEAFF.

The rearrangement joins TRBV20-1 to TRBJ2-7; possibly TRBD1 or TRBD2 for D (5 bases each). The germline V gene encodes CDR1 DFQATT and CDR2 SNEGSKA (reference sequence). The CDR3 is made up of 11 amino acids. Deletions cut 5 bases from V and 7 bases from J, with 12 bases between. The CDR3, as DNA: TGCAGTGCTCGGGGCTTGAATGAGCAGTACTTC. Translated, it gives CSARGLNEQYF.

This clonotype was seen just once. This chain joins TRBV20-1 and TRBJ2-1, with D hard to call. The V end lost 0 bases, the J end lost 10 bases, and 13 bases lay between the germline ends. This CDR3 spans 13 amino acids. Germline V gene lookup returns CDR1 DFQATT and CDR2 SNEGSKA (reference sequence). In DNA form, the CDR3 reads TGCAGTGCTAGAGATCCTATACACTTGGAGCAGTTCTTC. It encodes CSARDPIHLEQFF.

This clonotype showed up just a few times. This rearrangement joins TRBV6-6 to TRBJ2-7; D is unresolved. There are 12 residues in the CDR3. V gave up 0 bases and J gave up 2 bases, with 2 bases separating them. The germline gives CDR1 MNHNY, CDR2 SVGAGI (reference sequence). CDR3 nucleotides: TGTGCCAGCAGTTACTCGGCCTACGAGCAGTACTTC. The encoded protein is CASSYSAYEQYF.

The chain is built from TRBV10-3 and TRBJ1-4; 9 positions match TRBD1. The junction had 1 base not matched to a gene; V was cut back by 4 bases and J by 4 bases. CDR1 and CDR2 (germline): ENHRY, SYGVKD. The CDR3 length is 14 residues. The CDR3 DNA follows: TGTGCCATCAGTGGGACAGGGGTTAATGAAAAACTGTTTTTT. Translation gives CAISGTGVNEKLFF.

The rearrangement joins TRBV12-3 or TRBV12-4 to TRBJ2-1, with D maybe TRBD2 (7 bases). Deletions cut 2 bases from V and 7 bases from J, with 15 bases between. There are 15 residues in the CDR3. The CDR3 is CASSLFGGQKNEQFF. Here the CDR3 DNA reads TGTGCCAGCAGTTTATTCGGGGGGCAAAAGAATGAGCAGTTCTTC.

This chain uses TRBV20-1 with TRBJ1-1, with D unclear. CDR1 is DFQATT, CDR2 SNEGSKA, per germline (reference sequence). The CDR3 runs 13 residues. The V end lost 6 bases, the J end lost 6 bases, and 17 bases lay between the germline ends. CDR3 residues: CSAIGGGAAEAFF. For the CDR3, the DNA is TGCAGTGCCATCGGAGGTGGTGCGGCTGAAGCTTTCTTT.

This sequence joins TRBV20-1 and TRBJ2-7; no definite D call. The J call may not be correct, given that the DNA end is closer to TRBJ2-5. The CDR3 covers 11 residues. Looked up from germline, CDR1 is DFQATT and CDR2 is SNEGSKA (reference sequence). CDR3 sequence (DNA): TGCAGTGCTAGAGTTAAAGAGACCCAGTACTTC. Amino acids: CSARVKETQYF.